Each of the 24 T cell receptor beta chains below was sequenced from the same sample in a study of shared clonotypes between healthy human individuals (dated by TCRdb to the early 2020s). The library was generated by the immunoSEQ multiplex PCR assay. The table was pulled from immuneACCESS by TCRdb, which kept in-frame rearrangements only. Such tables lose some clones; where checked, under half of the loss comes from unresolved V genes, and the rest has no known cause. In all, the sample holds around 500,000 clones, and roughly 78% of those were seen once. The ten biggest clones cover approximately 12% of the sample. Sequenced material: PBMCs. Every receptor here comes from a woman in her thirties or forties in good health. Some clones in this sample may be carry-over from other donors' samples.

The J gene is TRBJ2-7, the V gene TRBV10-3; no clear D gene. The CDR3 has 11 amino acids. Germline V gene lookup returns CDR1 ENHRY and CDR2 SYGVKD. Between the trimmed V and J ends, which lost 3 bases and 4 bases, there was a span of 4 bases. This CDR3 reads CAISDRYEQYF. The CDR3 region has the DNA TGTGCCATCAGTGACAGGTACGAGCAGTACTTC.

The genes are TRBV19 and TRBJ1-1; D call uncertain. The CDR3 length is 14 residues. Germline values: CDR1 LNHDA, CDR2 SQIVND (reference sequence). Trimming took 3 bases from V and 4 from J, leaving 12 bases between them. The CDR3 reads CASSIWERSTEAFF. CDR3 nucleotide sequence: TGTGCCAGTAGTATTTGGGAGAGAAGCACTGAAGCTTTCTTT.

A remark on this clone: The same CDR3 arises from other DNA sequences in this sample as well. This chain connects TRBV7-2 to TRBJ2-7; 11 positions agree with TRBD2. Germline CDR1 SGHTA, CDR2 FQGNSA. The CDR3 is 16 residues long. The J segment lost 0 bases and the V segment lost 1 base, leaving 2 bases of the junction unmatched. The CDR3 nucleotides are TGTGCCAGCAGCTTAGAAGGGACTAGCGGCTCCTACGAGCAGTACTTC. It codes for CASSLEGTSGSYEQYF.

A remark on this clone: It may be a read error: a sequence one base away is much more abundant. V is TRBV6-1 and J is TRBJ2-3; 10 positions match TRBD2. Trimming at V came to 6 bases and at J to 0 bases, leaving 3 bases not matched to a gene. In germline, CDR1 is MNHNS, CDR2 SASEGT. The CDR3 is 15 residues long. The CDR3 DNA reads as TGTGCCAGCAGCCAGACTAGCGGGAGCACAGATACGCAGTATTTT. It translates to CASSQTSGSTDTQYF.

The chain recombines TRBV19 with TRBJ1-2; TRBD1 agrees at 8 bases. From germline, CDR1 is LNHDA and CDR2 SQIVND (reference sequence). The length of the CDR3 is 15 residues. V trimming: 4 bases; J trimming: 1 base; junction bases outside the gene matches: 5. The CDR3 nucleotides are TGTGCCAGTAGTAGAGACAGGGGAGGTAACTATGGCTACACCTTC. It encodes CASSRDRGGNYGYTF.

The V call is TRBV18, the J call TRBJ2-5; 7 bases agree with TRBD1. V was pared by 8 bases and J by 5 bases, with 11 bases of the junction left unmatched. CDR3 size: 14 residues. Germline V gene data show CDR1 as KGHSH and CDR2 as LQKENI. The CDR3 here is CASATDRAVETQYF. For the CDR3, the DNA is TGTGCCAGCGCGACAGACAGGGCCGTTGAGACCCAGTACTTC.

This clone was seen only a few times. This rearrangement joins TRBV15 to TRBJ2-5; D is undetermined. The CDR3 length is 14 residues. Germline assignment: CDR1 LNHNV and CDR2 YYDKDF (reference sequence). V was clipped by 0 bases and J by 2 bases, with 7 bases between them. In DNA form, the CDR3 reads TGTGCCACCAGCAGAGATCCCGGGCAAGAGACCCAGTACTTC. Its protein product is CATSRDPGQETQYF.

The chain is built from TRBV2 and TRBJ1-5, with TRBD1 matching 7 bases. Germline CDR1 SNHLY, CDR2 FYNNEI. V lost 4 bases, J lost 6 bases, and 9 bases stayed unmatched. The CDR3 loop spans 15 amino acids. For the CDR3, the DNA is TGTGCCAGCAGTGTTCTGGGACAGATTGGTCAGCCCCAGCATTTT. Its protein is CASSVLGQIGQPQHF.

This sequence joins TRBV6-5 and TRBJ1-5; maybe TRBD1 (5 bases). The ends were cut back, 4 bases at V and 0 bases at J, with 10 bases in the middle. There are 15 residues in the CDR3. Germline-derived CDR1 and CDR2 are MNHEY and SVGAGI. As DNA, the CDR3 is TGTGCCAGCAGTTGGGCGGGGGGTAGCAATCAGCCCCAGCATTTT. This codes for CASSWAGGSNQPQHF.

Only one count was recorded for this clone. CDR3 nucleotide sequence: TGTGCCAGCAGCAGGTTAGCGGGGGCCTACGAGCAGTACTTC. Translation: CASSRLAGAYEQYF. The chain has TRBV9 and TRBJ2-7, with 9 bases fitting TRBD2. The V and J ends lost 4 bases and 2 bases, in that order; junction bases with no gene match: 4. The CDR3 has 14 amino acids. Germline V gene data show CDR1 as SGDLS and CDR2 as YYNGEE. Drawing the rest from reference TRBV9 and TRBJ2-7, the complete variable domain is DSGVTQTPKHLITATGQRVTLRCSPRSGDLSVYWYQQSLDQGLQFLIQYYNGEERAKGNILERFSAQQFPDLHSELNLSSLELGDSALYFCASSRLAGAYEQYFGPGTRLTVT.

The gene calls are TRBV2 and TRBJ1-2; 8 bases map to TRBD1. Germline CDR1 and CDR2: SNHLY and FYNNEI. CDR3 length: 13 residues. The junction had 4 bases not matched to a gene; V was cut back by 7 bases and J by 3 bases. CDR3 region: CASTATGDYGYTF. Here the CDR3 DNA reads TGTGCCAGCACCGCGACAGGGGACTATGGCTACACCTTC.

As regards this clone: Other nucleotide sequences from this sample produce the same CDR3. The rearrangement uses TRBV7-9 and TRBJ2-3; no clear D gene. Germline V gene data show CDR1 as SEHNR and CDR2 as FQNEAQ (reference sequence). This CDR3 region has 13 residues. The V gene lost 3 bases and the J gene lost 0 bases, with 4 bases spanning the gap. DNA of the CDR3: TGTGCCAGCAGCTTGGTTAGCACAGATACGCAGTATTTT. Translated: CASSLVSTDTQYF.

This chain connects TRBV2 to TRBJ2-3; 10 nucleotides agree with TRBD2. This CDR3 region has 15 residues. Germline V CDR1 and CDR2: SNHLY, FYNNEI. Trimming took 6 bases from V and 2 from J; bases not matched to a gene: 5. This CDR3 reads CASRTAGGSTDTQYF. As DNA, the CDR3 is TGTGCCAGCAGAACAGCGGGAGGGTCCACAGATACGCAGTATTTT.

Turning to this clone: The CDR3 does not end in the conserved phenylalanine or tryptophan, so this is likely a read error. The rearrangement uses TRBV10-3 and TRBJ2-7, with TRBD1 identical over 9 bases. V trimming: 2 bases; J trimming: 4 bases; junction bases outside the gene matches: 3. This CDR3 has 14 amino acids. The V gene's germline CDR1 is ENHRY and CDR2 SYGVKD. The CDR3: CAISEVQGAYEQYL. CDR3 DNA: TGTGCCATCAGTGAGGTACAGGGGGCTTACGAGCAGTACCTC.

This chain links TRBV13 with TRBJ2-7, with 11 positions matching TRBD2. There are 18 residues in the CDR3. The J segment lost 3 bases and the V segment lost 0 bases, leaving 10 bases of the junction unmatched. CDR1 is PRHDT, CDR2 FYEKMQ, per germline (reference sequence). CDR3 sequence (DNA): TGTGCCAGCAGCTTAGGCGGGTTAGCGGGAGGGAGAAACTACGAGCAGTACTTC. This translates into CASSLGGLAGGRNYEQYF.

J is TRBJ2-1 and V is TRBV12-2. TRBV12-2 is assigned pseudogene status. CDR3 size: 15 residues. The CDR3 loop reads CASRGLTSSYNEQFF. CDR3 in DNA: TGTGCAAGTCGCGGATTAACCAGCTCCTACAATGAGCAGTTCTTC.

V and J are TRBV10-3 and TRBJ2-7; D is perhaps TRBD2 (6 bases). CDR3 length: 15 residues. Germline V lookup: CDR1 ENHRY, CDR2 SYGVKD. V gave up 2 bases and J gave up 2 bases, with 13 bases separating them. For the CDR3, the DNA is TGTGCCATCAGTGAGGCCGTACCGGGGGCCTACGAGCAGTACTTC. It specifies CAISEAVPGAYEQYF.

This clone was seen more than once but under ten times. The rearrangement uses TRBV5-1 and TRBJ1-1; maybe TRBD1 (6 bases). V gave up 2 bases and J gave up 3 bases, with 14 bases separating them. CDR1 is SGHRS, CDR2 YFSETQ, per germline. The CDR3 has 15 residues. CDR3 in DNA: TGCGCCAGCAGCTTTTCAGGGGAGTCTGACACTGAAGCTTTCTTT. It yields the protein CASSFSGESDTEAFF.

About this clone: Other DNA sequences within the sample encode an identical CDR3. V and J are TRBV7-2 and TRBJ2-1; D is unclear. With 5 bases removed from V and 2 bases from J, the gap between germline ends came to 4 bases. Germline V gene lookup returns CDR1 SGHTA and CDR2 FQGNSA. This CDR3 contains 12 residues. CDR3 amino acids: CASSLTYNEQFF. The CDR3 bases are TGTGCCAGCAGCCTTACCTACAATGAGCAGTTCTTC. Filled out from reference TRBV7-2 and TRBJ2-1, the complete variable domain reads GAGVSQSPSNKVTEKGKDVELRCDPISGHTALYWYRQSLGQGLEFLIYFQGNSAPDKSGLPSDRFSAERTGGSVSTLTIQRTQQEDSAVYLCASSLTYNEQFFGPGTRLTVL.

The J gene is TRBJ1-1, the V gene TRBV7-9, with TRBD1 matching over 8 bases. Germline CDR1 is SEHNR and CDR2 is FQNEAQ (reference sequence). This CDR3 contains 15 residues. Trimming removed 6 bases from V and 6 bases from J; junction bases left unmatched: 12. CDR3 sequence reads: CASSPLRGRSAEAFF. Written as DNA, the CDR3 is TGTGCCAGCAGTCCCCTCAGGGGGCGCAGCGCTGAAGCTTTCTTT.

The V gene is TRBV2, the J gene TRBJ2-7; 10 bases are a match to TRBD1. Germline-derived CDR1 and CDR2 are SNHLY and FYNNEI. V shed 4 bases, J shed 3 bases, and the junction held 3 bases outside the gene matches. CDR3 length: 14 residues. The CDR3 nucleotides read TGTGCCAGCAGTGTGGGGACAGGGGACTACGAGCAGTACTTC. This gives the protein CASSVGTGDYEQYF.

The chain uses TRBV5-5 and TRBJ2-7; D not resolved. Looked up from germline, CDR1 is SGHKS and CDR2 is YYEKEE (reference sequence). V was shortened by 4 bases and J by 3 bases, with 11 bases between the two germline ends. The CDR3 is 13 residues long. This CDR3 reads CASSRLEGYEQYF. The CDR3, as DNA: TGTGCCAGCAGCCGACTTGAAGGCTACGAGCAGTACTTC.

Written as DNA, the CDR3 is TGCAGCGCCGGACAGGGTAACGGGGAGCTGTTTTTT. It codes for CSAGQGNGELFF. The chain uses TRBV29-1 and TRBJ2-2; 8 nucleotides match TRBD1. In germline, CDR1 is SQVTM, CDR2 ANQGSEA. This CDR3 has 12 residues. V dropped 7 bases and J dropped 7; count of bases not matched to a gene: 5.

The CDR3 sequence is CASRTSGYEQYF. In nucleotides, the CDR3 is TGTGCCAGCAGGACTAGCGGCTACGAGCAGTACTTC. The chain combines TRBV9 with TRBJ2-7, with TRBD2 identical over 9 bases. The CDR3 covers 12 residues. The germline V gene has CDR1 SGDLS and CDR2 YYNGEE. Unmatched junction bases numbered 0, after V lost 5 bases and J lost 3 bases.